Listed below are T cell receptor beta chains from one sample, sequenced in a study of PD-1 blockade in classical Hodgkin lymphoma. Here immunoSEQ multiplex PCR was the method, and the copy in TCRdb shows in-frame clones only, minus some. The sample includes approximately 16,000 clones, 86% seen only once; the top ten take 0.84%. Specimen: CD4+ T cells from blood. Receptors originate from a human donor with classical Hodgkin lymphoma. The CDR3 runs from the conserved cysteine through the conserved F or W. Each record gives: V gene, D gene, clone size, J gene, CDR3 protein, CDR3 DNA. The D gene is left open where the match is weak. Only some rows state a clone size, as once, few, many or a class for expanded clones.

TRBV7-6	-	-	TRBJ2-5	CASRPTGKRAQETQYF	TGTGCCAGCAGGCCAACGGGGAAGCGGGCTCAAGAGACCCAGTACTTC
TRBV5-4	TRBD2	once	TRBJ2-1	CASSLKTSGNNEQFF	TGTGCCAGCAGCTTGAAGACTAGCGGGAACAATGAGCAGTTCTTC
TRBV19	TRBD1	few	TRBJ1-2	CASSIYRTGIGYTF	TGTGCCAGTAGTATCTACCGGACAGGGATCGGCTACACCTTC
TRBV19	-	-	TRBJ1-2	CASSMLAGLRSGYTF	TGTGCCAGTAGTATGCTGGCGGGGTTGAGGAGTGGCTACACCTTC
TRBV9	TRBD1	-	TRBJ2-2	CASSVTQGAGGELFF	TGTGCCAGCAGCGTAACCCAGGGGGCCGGCGGGGAGCTGTTTTTT
TRBV6-6	TRBD1	-	TRBJ2-7	CASSGRDRLSYEQYF	TGTGCCAGCAGCGGCCGGGACAGGCTTTCCTACGAGCAGTACTTC
TRBV7-2	TRBD1	-	TRBJ1-1	CASSPEGTGQAFF	TGTGCCAGCAGCCCCGAGGGGACAGGGCAAGCTTTCTTT
TRBV4-3	-	-	TRBJ1-1	CASSQEVGTEAFF	TGCGCCAGCAGCCAAGAAGTGGGGACTGAAGCTTTCTTT
TRBV28	-	once	TRBJ2-2	CASKSTEELFF	TGTGCCAGCAAATCGACAGAGGAGCTGTTTTTT
TRBV4-1	TRBD1	-	TRBJ2-5	CASSQQTGALGEQYF	TGCGCCAGCAGCCAACAGACAGGGGCGTTGGGTGAGCAGTACTTC
TRBV19	TRBD1	-	TRBJ2-7	CASSMIGTTTGGEQYF	TGTGCCAGTAGTATGATTGGGACTACGACAGGGGGGGAGCAGTACTTC
TRBV5-1	TRBD1	-	TRBJ2-5	CASSFGTGRGETQYF	TGCGCCAGCAGCTTTGGGACAGGGAGGGGAGAGACCCAGTACTTC
TRBV7-6	-	-	TRBJ2-7	CASSYPSPGVLYF	TGTGCCAGCAGCTACCCGAGTCCGGGTGTCTTGTACTTC
TRBV4-1	-	few	TRBJ1-1	CASSQPDRLNTEAFF	TGCGCCAGCAGCCAACCAGACAGATTGAACACTGAAGCTTTCTTT
TRBV19	-	-	TRBJ1-5	CASSIGGEGQPQHF	TGTGCCAGTAGTATAGGGGGGGAGGGTCAGCCCCAGCATTTT
TRBV15	TRBD2	once	TRBJ2-5	CATSRAGEGRRETQYF	TGTGCCACCAGCAGAGCGGGGGAGGGCCGGAGGGAGACCCAGTACTTC
TRBV4-3	-	once	TRBJ1-4	CASSQVSGEREKLFF	TGCGCCAGCAGCCAAGTATCAGGGGAGAGGGAAAAACTGTTTTTT
TRBV5-1	-	-	TRBJ2-7	CASSLDNLIGSYQQYF	TGCGCCAGCAGCTTGGACAACCTAATTGGGTCTTACCAGCAGTACTTC
TRBV7-9	TRBD1	-	TRBJ1-1	CASSFGGTVSTEAFF	TGTGCCAGCAGCTTTGGGGGGACAGTGAGCACTGAAGCTTTCTTT
TRBV12-5	-	-	TRBJ2-2	CASGLGRELFF	TGTGCTAGTGGTTTGGGACGGGAGCTGTTTTTT
TRBV5-1	-	-	TRBJ2-3	CASSLGDFADTQYF	TGCGCCAGCAGCTTGGGGGACTTCGCAGATACGCAGTATTTT
TRBV5-5	-	-	TRBJ2-2	CASSYRGAALGELFF	TGTGCCAGCAGCTATCGGGGGGCGGCTTTAGGGGAGCTGTTTTTT